This TCR beta chain stems from a study of blood T cell repertoires in COVID-19. At the level of the study: Italy, Spain and the United States were the sources of the convalescent and acute COVID-19 samples. The analysed material was cDNA or gDNA that came from T cells, B-cell-depleted T cells, or PBMCs.

The repertoire was sequenced with immunoSEQ multiplex PCR; TCRdb's copy has only in-frame clones and lacks some. The data contain roughly 330,000 clones, approximately 88% of them singletons. Specimen: peripheral blood. The TCR originated in a man aged 18 to 30 who had recovered from COVID-19.

CDR3 DNA sequence: TGCGCCAGCAGCCCTACGGGGGTGGCTGAAAAACTGTTTTTT. Translating it yields CASSPTGVAEKLFF. V and J are TRBV5-1 and TRBJ1-4, with D perhaps TRBD1 (5 bases). The CDR3 consists of 14 residues. Germline CDR1 SGHRS, CDR2 YFSETQ. Trimming removed 4 bases from V and 7 bases from J, with 14 bases in between.